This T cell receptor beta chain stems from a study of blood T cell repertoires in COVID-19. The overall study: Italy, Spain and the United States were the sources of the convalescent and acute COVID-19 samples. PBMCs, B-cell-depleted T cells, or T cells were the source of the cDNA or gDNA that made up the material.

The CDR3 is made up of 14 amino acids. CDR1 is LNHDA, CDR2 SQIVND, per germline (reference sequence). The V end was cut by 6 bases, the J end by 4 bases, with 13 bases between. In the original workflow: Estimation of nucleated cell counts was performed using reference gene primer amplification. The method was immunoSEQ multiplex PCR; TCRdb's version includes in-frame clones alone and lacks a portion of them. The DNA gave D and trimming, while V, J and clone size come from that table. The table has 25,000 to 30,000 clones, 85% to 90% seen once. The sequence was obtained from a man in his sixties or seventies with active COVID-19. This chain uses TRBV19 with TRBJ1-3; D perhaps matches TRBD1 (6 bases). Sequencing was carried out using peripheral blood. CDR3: CASSFGGSGNTIYF. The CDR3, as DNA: TGTGCCAGTAGCTTTGGGGGCTCGGGAAACACCATATATTTT.